The TCR beta chain under discussion was sequenced for a study of T cell responses to AZD1222 COVID-19 vaccine. General study results and limits: At study baseline, merely more than 5 AZD1222 recipients were seropositive. Spike-specific TCRs gained breadth and depth after people received two AZD1222 doses. Donors, mostly white British, included more females; clonal diversity was possibly underestimated. Repertoires were sampled only after the peak T cell response.

As regards this clone: Its antigen is not identified.

Trimming cost V 2 bases and J 6 bases, with 10 bases left between them. The CDR3 contains 13 residues. Germline-derived CDR1 and CDR2 are MNHEY and SVGAGI. The protocol was immunoSEQ multiplex PCR, while the TCRdb copy is restricted to in-frame clones and leaves out a portion. The sample yields about 120,000 clones, 86% seen once. V and J are TRBV6-5 and TRBJ1-1; D gene uncertain. Specimen: peripheral blood, collected 28 days after the second AZD1222 dose. The TCR comes from an adult who received the AZD1222 COVID-19 vaccine. CDR3 nucleotide sequence: TGTGCCAGCAGTTACCATGAGGTGTCTGAAGCTTTCTTT. Translated: CASSYHEVSEAFF.